The source of this T cell receptor beta chain is a study of T cells in Graves' hyperthyroidism and ophthalmopathy. RNA transcripts provided the source from which TCR beta CDR3 regions were amplified. HTBI primers were the set used in a first-round RT-PCR of the TCR CDR3. Each CDR3 protein is one row after TCRdb ran MiXCR on the multiplex PCR reads. This table has over 450,000 distinct CDR3 sequences, roughly a sixth appearing once. This clonotype has at least ten counts. Germline V gives CDR1 DFQATT, CDR2 SNEGSKA (reference sequence). Losses at the gene ends were 3 bases for V and 1 base for J; bases not matched to a gene: 8. The CDR3 consists of 15 residues.

Source material: blood. The TCR sequence derives from a woman under 30 with Graves' ophthalmopathy. The J gene is TRBJ1-1, the V gene TRBV20-1; TRBD1 matches 7 bases. In DNA form, the CDR3 reads TGCAGTGCTAGGGGGGACAGCTGGTGGAACACTGAAGCTTTCTTT. Translated, it gives CSARGDSWWNTEAFF.